This T cell receptor beta chain was identified in a study of Ad26.COV2.S vaccination and SARS-CoV-2 variants. Germline V gene lookup returns CDR1 SEHNR and CDR2 FQNEAQ (reference sequence). This CDR3 is 14 amino acids long. As to this clone: The junction and the germline gene differ at one end; a read error may be behind it.

Regarding treatment: around 19 received Ad26.COV2.S at low or high dose, single or two shots; 5 received placebo; per-sample allocation not given. At day 63 after the first vaccine or placebo injection, samples were drawn. Using immunoSEQ multiplex PCR, the repertoire was profiled, and TCRdb retains in-frame clones only, with some absent. This sample has about 280,000 clones, with over 75% found just once. This TCR was sampled from a person between 18 and 65 years old who received the Ad26.COV2.S COVID-19 vaccine or a placebo. Specimen: peripheral blood, collected in a trial of Ad26.COV2.S vaccine versus placebo. This rearrangement joins TRBV7-9 to TRBJ2-3, with TRBD2 matching 8 bases. CDR3 amino acids: CASSLWESGGPFVF. CDR3 DNA: TGTGCCAGCAGCTTGTGGGAAAGCGGGGGTCCCTTCGTCTTT.